These 29 T cell receptor beta chains were sequenced from one sample in a study of cytomegalovirus exposure and HLA in healthy donors. In the PCR, 60 Vbeta and 13 Jbeta primers were used. Using immunoSEQ multiplex PCR, the repertoire was profiled, and TCRdb retains in-frame clones only, with some absent. The sample shows about 99,000 clones, around 77% of them seen only once. Sequenced sample: PBMCs. These receptors originate from a man in his forties or fifties in good health and CMV-seronegative.

The chain employs TRBV4-1 and TRBJ2-1; 10 bases map to TRBD2. J was trimmed by 0 bases and V by 1 base; bases with no gene match: 0. Looked up from germline, CDR1 is MGHRA and CDR2 is YSYEKL. CDR3 length: 16 residues. DNA for the CDR3: TGCGCCAGCAGCCAAGCTAGCGGGAGCTCCTACAATGAGCAGTTCTTC. Its translation is CASSQASGSSYNEQFF.

The V and J genes are TRBV9 and TRBJ2-1, with 12 nucleotides matching TRBD2. V dropped 0 bases and J dropped 12; count of bases not matched to a gene: 7. The CDR3 has 15 amino acids. Germline V gene lookup returns CDR1 SGDLS and CDR2 YYNGEE. The DNA for the CDR3 is TGTGCCAGCAGCGTAGCCGAGACTAGCGGGAGTCGGCAGTTCTTC. It translates to CASSVAETSGSRQFF. Using reference TRBV9 and TRBJ2-1 for the parts outside the CDR3, the full variable domain is DSGVTQTPKHLITATGQRVTLRCSPRSGDLSVYWYQQSLDQGLQFLIQYYNGEERAKGNILERFSAQQFPDLHSELNLSSLELGDSALYFCASSVAETSGSRQFFGPGTRLTVL.

This clone was recorded a few times. The chain links TRBV10-3 to TRBJ1-1, with TRBD1 matching 8 bases. The junction had 11 bases not matched to a gene; V was cut back by 4 bases and J by 4 bases. Germline lookup yields CDR1 ENHRY and CDR2 SYGVKD. The CDR3 totals 16 residues. DNA for the CDR3: TGTGCCATCAGTGGCAGATCCGGACAGGGACCCACTGAAGCTTTCTTT. Protein sequence: CAISGRSGQGPTEAFF.

A word on this clone: Germline is not matched at one junction end, which may reflect a read error. The V call is TRBV20-1, the J call TRBJ2-1; no reliable D call. The CDR3 has 11 residues. Germline CDR1 reads DFQATT; CDR2 reads SNEGSKA (reference sequence). DNA of the CDR3: TGCAGTGCTAGATCTATACCCGTACTCCTCTTC. The encoded protein is CSARSIPVLLF.

In DNA form, the CDR3 reads TGTGCCAGCAGCTTTGCCGGGACTAGCGGTTATTACAATGAGCAGTTCTTC. This codes for CASSFAGTSGYYNEQFF. This chain joins TRBV7-2 and TRBJ2-1; 11 bases map to TRBD2. Germline assignment: CDR1 SGHTA and CDR2 FQGNSA. V gave up 3 bases and J gave up 4 bases; unmatched junction bases: 8. The CDR3 totals 17 residues.

This chain connects TRBV19 to TRBJ2-5; 7 nucleotides match TRBD1. V dropped 7 bases and J dropped 5; count of bases not matched to a gene: 10. This CDR3 region has 14 residues. Germline values: CDR1 LNHDA, CDR2 SQIVND (reference sequence). DNA of the CDR3: TGTGCCAGTACCCCAGGGGGAACGGGGGAGACCCAGTACTTC. Translating gives CASTPGGTGETQYF.

The rearrangement links TRBV11-2 to TRBJ1-1; maybe TRBD1 (6 bases). Germline V CDR1 and CDR2: SGHAT, FQNNGV. V was shortened by 3 bases and J by 5 bases, with 16 bases between the two germline ends. The CDR3 extends over 15 amino acids. The CDR3 sequence: CASSFLQGKVTEAFF. Here the CDR3 DNA reads TGTGCCAGCAGCTTCCTCCAGGGGAAGGTGACTGAAGCTTTCTTT. Full variable domain (remainder filled in from reference TRBV11-2 and TRBJ1-1): EAGVAQSPRYKIIEKRQSVAFWCNPISGHATLYWYQQILGQGPKLLIQFQNNGVVDDSQLPKDRFSAERLKGVDSTLKIQPAKLEDSAVYLCASSFLQGKVTEAFFGQGTRLTVV.

CDR3 nucleotide sequence: TGTGCCAGCAGCCAGTACGGGACATCCTACGAGCAGTACTTC. It yields the protein CASSQYGTSYEQYF. V gene TRBV16 combines with J gene TRBJ2-7; TRBD1 is a possible D gene (6 bases). Germline CDR1 reads KGHSY; CDR2 reads FQNENV. V was clipped by 3 bases and J by 1 base, with 10 bases between them. CDR3 length equals 14 residues.

The chain uses TRBV9 and TRBJ2-7; unclear D gene. V lost 4 bases to trimming and J lost 2 bases, with 16 bases between them. Germline V gene data show CDR1 as SGDLS and CDR2 as YYNGEE. The CDR3 loop spans 15 amino acids. CDR3 amino acids: CASSPHENKPYEQYF. The CDR3 DNA is TGTGCCAGCAGCCCCCACGAAAACAAACCCTACGAGCAGTACTTC.

The V gene is TRBV7-6, the J gene TRBJ1-1; D might be TRBD1 (6 bases). V lost 1 base and J 4 bases, leaving 16 bases between the germline ends. Germline V gene sequence: CDR1 SGHVS, CDR2 FNYEAQ. The CDR3 runs 16 residues. CDR3 DNA sequence: TGTGCCAGCAGCTTAGTAGCGGGGGCTAGGGGCACTGAAGCTTTCTTT. It yields the protein CASSLVAGARGTEAFF. Filled out from reference TRBV7-6 and TRBJ1-1, the complete variable domain reads GAGVSQSPRYKVTKRGQDVALRCDPISGHVSLYWYRQALGQGPEFLTYFNYEAQQDKSGLPNDRFSAERPEGSISTLTIQRTEQRDSAMYRCASSLVAGARGTEAFFGQGTRLTVV.

The rearrangement joins TRBV28 to TRBJ2-2; possible D gene TRBD2, 6 bases. This CDR3 spans 15 amino acids. The V end lost 5 bases, the J end lost 7 bases, and 17 bases lay between the germline ends. Germline assignment: CDR1 MDHEN and CDR2 SYDVKM. CDR3 sequence (DNA): TGTGCCAGCAGTCGGGACTCGAGCTACTACGGGGAGCTGTTTTTT. Its protein product is CASSRDSSYYGELFF.

The CDR3 nucleotides are TGTGCCAGCAGTACGGGACTAGCGGGAGATACGCAGTATTTT. Translation gives CASSTGLAGDTQYF. This chain links TRBV6-5 with TRBJ2-3; 12 bases align to TRBD2. Germline CDR1 reads MNHEY; CDR2 reads SVGAGI. The length of the CDR3 is 14 residues. After removal of 5 bases from V and 5 bases from J, the junction contained 2 bases not matched to a gene.

The chain recombines TRBV28 with TRBJ2-5; 7 bases line up with TRBD1. The V gene end was trimmed by 4 bases and the J gene end by 2 bases; junction bases not matched to a gene: 10. The CDR3 has 16 amino acids. CDR1 MDHEN and CDR2 SYDVKM come from the germline V gene. The CDR3 here is CASSSGGSVVQETQYF. The CDR3 region has the DNA TGTGCCAGCAGTTCAGGGGGTAGCGTAGTGCAAGAGACCCAGTACTTC. The variable domain in full, completed from reference TRBV28 and TRBJ2-5, reads DVKVTQSSRYLVKRTGEKVFLECVQDMDHENMFWYRQDPGLGLRLIYFSYDVKMKEKGDIPEGYSVSREKKERFSLILESASTNQTSMYLCASSSGGSVVQETQYFGPGTRLLVL.

The chain carries TRBV5-1 and TRBJ2-7, with 7 bases aligning to TRBD2. Trimming took 3 bases from V and 3 from J; bases not matched to a gene: 12. Germline values: CDR1 SGHRS, CDR2 YFSETQ. The CDR3 totals 16 residues. CDR3 nucleotide sequence: TGCGCCAGCAGCTCCCTTCCTAGCGGTAAAGGCTACGAGCAGTACTTC. Its translation is CASSSLPSGKGYEQYF.

V gene TRBV21-1 combines with J gene TRBJ1-6; the table calls TRBD1, which could not be checked here. TRBV21-1 is tagged as a pseudogene. CDR3 length equals 14 residues. The CDR3 sequence: CASQGPGVNSPLHF. The CDR3 region has the DNA TGTGCCAGCCAGGGGCCAGGGGTCAATTCACCCCTCCACTTT.

The genes are TRBV19 and TRBJ2-1; 13 positions agree with TRBD2. The CDR3 totals 16 residues. Germline V lookup: CDR1 LNHDA, CDR2 SQIVND (reference sequence). Trimming took 1 base from V and 9 from J; bases not matched to a gene: 6. The CDR3 reads CASSIGGLAGVGEQFF. Here the CDR3 DNA reads TGTGCCAGTAGTATAGGAGGACTAGCGGGAGTCGGTGAGCAGTTCTTC.

J is TRBJ1-1 and V is TRBV29-1; 7 nucleotides align to TRBD1. The germline V gene encodes CDR1 SQVTM and CDR2 ANQGSEA. After removal of 6 bases from V and 4 bases from J, the junction contained 5 bases not matched to a gene. The CDR3 covers 12 residues. The CDR3 bases are TGCAGCGTCACACCAGGGGGCACTGAAGCTTTCTTT. It encodes CSVTPGGTEAFF.

The J gene is TRBJ1-6, the V gene TRBV28; the match to TRBD1 covers 10 bases. The CDR3 spans 17 residues. The V segment lost 5 bases and the J segment 7 bases; nucleotides outside the gene matches: 11. CDR1 and CDR2 from the germline V gene are MDHEN and SYDVKM. CDR3 sequence: CASSIRQGAPRNSPLHF. Here the CDR3 DNA reads TGTGCCAGCAGTATACGACAGGGGGCGCCTCGGAATTCACCCCTCCACTTT.

The chain joins TRBV4-1 to TRBJ2-2; 11 bases are a match to TRBD2. Germline V gives CDR1 MGHRA, CDR2 YSYEKL. This CDR3 contains 20 residues. Trimming removed 2 bases from V and 1 base from J; junction bases left unmatched: 12. CDR3 nucleotide sequence: TGCGCCAGCAGCCAAATCCAGCCCATAACTAGCGGGGGGAACACCGGGGAGCTGTTTTTT. Its translation: CASSQIQPITSGGNTGELFF.

The chain employs TRBV6-1 and TRBJ1-5, with 12 bases fitting TRBD1. The junction had 0 bases not matched to a gene; V was cut back by 3 bases and J by 6 bases. The CDR3 has 14 residues. The germline CDR1 and CDR2 sequences are MNHNS and SASEGT. The CDR3: CASSEGQGAQPQHF. CDR3 nucleotides: TGTGCCAGCAGTGAGGGACAGGGGGCTCAGCCCCAGCATTTT.

The rearrangement uses TRBV30 and TRBJ2-7, with 8 positions matching TRBD2. The V gene end was trimmed by 0 bases and the J gene end by 2 bases; junction bases not matched to a gene: 3. CDR3 length: 14 residues. Germline V CDR1 and CDR2: GTSNPN, SVGIG (reference sequence). The CDR3 coding sequence is TGTGCCTGGAGTGTACAGCGGGAGCCCTACGAGCAGTACTTC. Translation gives CAWSVQREPYEQYF.

CDR3 region: CASSLQGSGGPYEQYF. CDR3 nucleotide sequence: TGTGCCAGCAGCTTACAAGGGAGCGGGGGGCCTTACGAGCAGTACTTC. This rearrangement joins TRBV7-3 to TRBJ2-7; 9 bases line up with TRBD2. CDR1 SGHTA and CDR2 FQGTGA come from the germline V gene. Unmatched junction bases numbered 9, after V lost 2 bases and J lost 4 bases. This CDR3 is built from 16 residues.

The chain links TRBV5-1 to TRBJ2-2, with 11 bases matching TRBD2. CDR3 length: 15 amino acids. Germline CDR1 is SGHRS and CDR2 is YFSETQ. The V and J ends lost 1 base and 5 bases, in that order; junction bases with no gene match: 1. For the CDR3, the DNA is TGCGCCAGCAGCTTGACTAGCGGGAGAACCGGGGAGCTGTTTTTT. As protein: CASSLTSGRTGELFF. Complete variable domain (other parts from reference TRBV5-1 and TRBJ2-2): KAGVTQTPRYLIKTRGQQVTLSCSPISGHRSVSWYQQTPGQGLQFLFEYFSETQRNKGNFPGRFSGRQFSNSRSEMNVSTLELGDSALYLCASSLTSGRTGELFFGEGSRLTVL.

The chain joins TRBV19 to TRBJ1-2; TRBD1 matches at 7 bases. CDR1 is LNHDA and CDR2 is SQIVND in the germline V gene (reference sequence). Losses at the gene ends were 3 bases for V and 6 bases for J; bases not matched to a gene: 4. The CDR3 runs to 13 residues. For the CDR3, the DNA is TGTGCCAGTAGTATCGACAGGGAACATGGCTACACCTTC. Translation gives CASSIDREHGYTF.

This chain connects TRBV30 to TRBJ1-1, with D perhaps matching TRBD1 (5 bases). Germline assignment: CDR1 GTSNPN and CDR2 SVGIG (reference sequence). V was cut by 4 bases and J by 2 bases, with 14 bases left in between. The CDR3 extends over 14 amino acids. The CDR3 reads CAWIREGLNTEAFF. CDR3 coding DNA: TGTGCCTGGATACGGGAGGGGCTAAACACTGAAGCTTTCTTT.

About this clone itself: Other DNA sequences in this specimen translate into the identical CDR3. The V call is TRBV6-6, the J call TRBJ2-7; D might be TRBD1 (5 bases). CDR3 length equals 14 residues. Between the trimmed V and J ends, which lost 2 bases and 3 bases, there was a span of 11 bases. Germline-derived CDR1 and CDR2 are MNHNY and SVGAGI (reference sequence). CDR3 nucleotide sequence: TGTGCCAGCAGTTACCCCGATAGGGGCTACGAGCAGTACTTC. Translated, it gives CASSYPDRGYEQYF.

The gene calls are TRBV7-2 and TRBJ1-1, with D hard to call. CDR3 length: 15 amino acids. The V gene lost 0 bases and the J gene lost 0 bases, with 8 bases spanning the gap. Germline V gives CDR1 SGHTA, CDR2 FQGNSA. CDR3 region: CASSLASGMNTEAFF. DNA of the CDR3: TGTGCCAGCAGCTTAGCTTCAGGAATGAACACTGAAGCTTTCTTT.

A few counts support this clone. The V and J genes are TRBV7-9 and TRBJ2-3, with D unclear. The V gene lost 4 bases and the J gene lost 4 bases, with 6 bases spanning the gap. Germline V gene lookup returns CDR1 SEHNR and CDR2 FQNEAQ (reference sequence). The CDR3 covers 12 residues. This CDR3 reads CASSSVADTQYF. For the CDR3, the DNA is TGTGCCAGCAGCTCGGTAGCAGATACGCAGTATTTT.

The chain uses TRBV15 and TRBJ1-1, with a possible D match to TRBD1 (6 bases). V lost 9 bases, J lost 1 base, and 12 bases lay in between. The germline V gene has CDR1 LNHNV and CDR2 YYDKDF (reference sequence). CDR3 length: 13 residues. The CDR3 region is CATGQRPNTEAFF. CDR3 sequence (DNA): TGTGCCACAGGACAGCGCCCGAACACTGAAGCTTTCTTT.